This TCR beta chain was found in a study of shared clonotypes between healthy human individuals (dated by TCRdb to about 2020). In the study overall: The cohort comprised a couple of women and a few men aged 18 to 49 years. For each donor, CD4 naive and CD4 memory were each given three plates, CD8 naive was given two plates, and CD8 memory was given one plate. To estimate repertoire size and how much clonotype sharing occurs between individuals, the study deeply sequenced the blood TCR repertoires of 4 to 6 healthy adults. To increase sequencing depth and limit assay-specific biases, different laboratories used diverse techniques to prepare libraries and sequence TCR repertoires. Leukapheresis yielded between about 0.94 and 8.9 billion PBMCs per donor. Points the paper makes about the study in general: Incomplete sequencing was indicated by rarefaction of sorted-subset datasets, despite the large sequencing depth. Sampling was restricted to blood, and TCR repertoires in tissues likely differ from the TCR repertoires found in blood. Based on pairwise subsampling, the degree of clonotype sharing among donors was expected to be affected by sequencing depth. Because the study included only a small number of donors, the genetic and exposure-history diversity represented was limited. Compared with non-shared clonotypes, clonotypes shared by all four sorted-subset donors had higher generation probabilities. Naive subsets generally had larger estimated clonotype richness than memory subsets. When a handful of donors were compared, the shared fraction of clonotypes was roughly 5% for naive CD4, 3% to 4% for naive CD8, 2% to 2.5% for memory CD4, and 0.4% for memory CD8.

V loses 0 bases, J loses 3 bases, and the germline ends lie 11 bases apart. The CDR3 goes from the cysteine to the phenylalanine over 15 residues. The CDR3 DNA has 45 bases and is translated from base 1. The germline V gene (reference sequence) provides CDR1 MNHEY and CDR2 SMNVEV. As for this clone: This clone's antigen is unknown. No base quality information exists; no much larger clone differs at one position.

CD8 naive samples were CD45RO-negative cells positively selected for CCR7, giving a CD45RA+CCR7+ population that excluded TemRA cells. The donors were healthy, HIV-negative adults with no recently reported acute infections or vaccinations. Every donor was a Caucasian adult living in Nashville, Tennessee, USA. After blood collection by leukapheresis, PBMCs were isolated using Ficoll-Histopaque density gradient centrifugation and then cryopreserved in the vapor phase of liquid nitrogen. Analytical flow cytometry was used to check the purity and quantity of every magnetically sorted T cell population. Genomic DNA was isolated from each sorted fraction and quantified by UV absorbance on a Nanodrop 2000c. Using the deep immunoSEQ assay, TCR CDR3 regions were amplified from genomic DNA by multiplex PCR. Genomic DNA extracted from each cell subset was distributed evenly over all wells of several immunoSEQ 96-well plates, and each plate served as one replicate. For sorted subsets, roughly 200 ng of genomic DNA, equivalent to roughly 30,000 T cell genomes, went into each replicate PCR. Purified libraries were quantified with a Qubit 3.0 fluorometer, sized on a Bioanalyzer 2100, and re-quantified with the KAPA Library Quantification kit. Every immunoSEQ 96-well plate was sequenced on a dedicated single-read 150-cycle Illumina NextSeq 550 flow cell. The paper's data handling went like this. Because the immunoSEQ output held only junctional sequences and lacked quality scores, the filtering could not match the filtering applied to full-length reads. To assign V/J genes and CDR3, sequences were annotated against IMGT germline references using PyIR, a Python wrapper for IgBLAST v1.9. Any read was removed if the V/J assignment was weak (E-value above 1e-6), the CDR3 was missing, or the read contained stop codons, out-of-frame junctions, or ambiguous translated residues. A V3J clonotype was defined by an identical inferred V gene, J gene, and CDR3 amino acid sequence. Percentage overlap between repertoires was calculated by dividing the number of shared unique clonotypes by the size of the smaller repertoire. Three approaches were used to assess repertoire richness: RTK rarefaction, the Chao1 estimator, and Recon v2.1 estimates of unobserved clonotypes. For all TCRbeta clonotypes obtained by the gDNA method from several donors, generation probabilities were computed with OLGA. TCRdb re-hosts the immuneACCESS table, in-frame sequences only. Its copies lack some clones; in the studies checked, an unresolved V gene accounts for under half of them, and the cause for the rest is not known. Clone size and V and J calls were adopted from that table, with D and trimming inferred from the DNA. This sample comprises roughly 650,000 clones, roughly 96% of them detected only once. Around 0.1% of the sample belongs to the ten largest clones.

This TCR came from a woman in her twenties or thirties in good health. The chain joins TRBV27 to TRBJ1-1, with no confident D gene call. The sequencing sample was made of naive CD8+ T cells sorted from blood. The sample's cell subset or site label, decoded: CD45RA+CCR7+. The CDR3 protein is CASSLSVEGYTEAFF. The DNA sequence reads TGTGCCAGCAGTTTATCCGTGGAAGGGTACACTGAAGCTTTCTTT.